This T cell receptor (beta chain) was identified during a study of shared clonotypes between healthy human individuals. Across the study: Each donor had three CD4 naive, three CD4 memory, two CD8 naive and one CD8 memory plate. Regarding the study as a whole: Non-shared clonotypes were found to have lower generation probabilities than the clonotypes that were shared by all four of the sorted-subset donors.

Naive-designated CD8 cells lacked CD45RO, were positively enriched for CCR7, and omitted terminally differentiated effector memory CD45RA+ cells. Donors were healthy HIV-negative adults without recent acute infections or vaccinations. When replicate PCRs were run on sorted subsets, they used 200 ng DNA, some 30,000 T cell genomes. The method was immunoSEQ multiplex PCR; TCRdb's version includes in-frame clones alone and lacks a portion of them. The sample lists roughly 2.1 million clones; 85% to 95% were seen once. Germline values: CDR1 PRHDT, CDR2 FYEKMQ (reference sequence). Trimming removed 2 bases from V and 5 bases from J; junction bases left unmatched: 18. The CDR3 contains 19 residues. Regarding this clone: Antigen specificity is unknown.

This TCR derives from a man aged 18 to 30 in good health. Some clones in this sample may be carry-over from other donors' samples. Sequenced input: naive CD8+ T cells from PBMCs. This chain connects TRBV13 to TRBJ2-4; 7 bases line up with TRBD2. The CDR3 protein is CASSLNPPGAGVGENIQYF. DNA for the CDR3: TGTGCCAGCAGCTTAAACCCCCCGGGTGCGGGAGTGGGGGAAAACATTCAGTACTTC.